This note documents a single T cell receptor beta chain sequence. No antigen is known for it. PCR used 60 Vbeta primers and 13 Jbeta primers. Profiled with immunoSEQ multiplex PCR; TCRdb holds only in-frame clones, not every one. Among 130,000 to 150,000 clones listed, 70% to 85% were seen once. The data were obtained in a study of cytomegalovirus exposure and HLA in healthy donors. Study-wide results and limits: Earlier analysis looked at TCR beta V segments, and most were productive about 87% or about 30% of the time. Reports credit the classifier with highly specific, highly sensitive diagnosis of cytomegalovirus status.

The germline CDR1 and CDR2 sequences are MNHEY and SVGAGI. With V trimmed by 6 bases and J by 3 bases, 5 bases remained unmatched. The CDR3 has 15 residues. Sequencing was carried out using PBMCs. The receptor was derived from a woman aged 45-65 years in good health and CMV-seropositive. The V gene is TRBV6-5, the J gene TRBJ1-3; TRBD1 agrees at 10 bases. CDR3 residues: CASRGQGVVGNTIYF. The CDR3 bases are TGTGCCAGCAGAGGACAGGGGGTTGTTGGAAACACCATATATTTT.